Here is one T cell receptor beta chain with its context. Antigen unknown. The data originate from a study of cytotoxic CD8 clonotypes in ibrutinib-treated CLL. Study-level background: There were about 10 relapsed/refractory patients and about 14 treatment-naive patients, and roughly 18 were IGHV unmutated. Some 25 partial and 2 complete responses; at median approximately 68 months, about 14 remitted, some twelve progressed. Study outcomes and limitations: Clonality (at baseline) was higher than in age-matched healthy donors and tracked circulating CD8+ T-cell counts.

A 1 in 200,000 to 1 in 1 million T cell depth was the sequencing target. TCRdb keeps only in-frame clones here, not all; method: immunoSEQ multiplex PCR. The table includes roughly 29,000 clones, around 52% detected once. V gave up 7 bases and J gave up 3 bases; unmatched junction bases: 8. The CDR3 runs to 14 residues. Per germline, CDR1 SNHLY and CDR2 FYNNEI. The receptor comes from a human donor with chronic lymphocytic leukemia. The specimen comprised PBMCs, sampled before ibrutinib treatment. The chain links TRBV2 to TRBJ2-7; TRBD1 matches 8 bases. Written as DNA, the CDR3 is TGTGCCAGCACTAAGACAGGGGTTGTCTACGAGCAGTACTTC. It is translated as CASTKTGVVYEQYF.